The 13 T cell receptor beta chains presented below share a single source sample, sequenced in a study of cytomegalovirus exposure and HLA in healthy donors. It was with 60 Vbeta and 13 Jbeta primers that the PCR ran. Clones were read by immunoSEQ multiplex PCR, and TCRdb kept only the in-frame ones, dropping some. The sample consists of approximately 220,000 clones, roughly 80% of them appearing once. The sample was PBMCs. The receptors shown here come from a young man in good health and CMV-seronegative.

V is TRBV6-5 and J is TRBJ2-2; 8 bases agree with TRBD1. Trimming at V came to 1 base and at J to 2 bases, leaving 3 bases not matched to a gene. Germline V gene lookup returns CDR1 MNHEY and CDR2 SVGAGI. The CDR3 has 16 residues. The CDR3 DNA reads TGTGCCAGCAGTTACTTTGACAGGGGAAACACCGGGGAGCTGTTTTTT. This encodes CASSYFDRGNTGELFF.

The V and J genes are TRBV11-2 and TRBJ1-1, with D possibly matching TRBD1 (5 bases). In germline, CDR1 is SGHAT, CDR2 FQNNGV. Between the trimmed V and J ends, which lost 0 bases and 4 bases, there was a span of 9 bases. CDR3 size: 14 residues. Here the CDR3 reads CASSLDQGFTEAFF. DNA for the CDR3: TGTGCCAGCAGCTTAGATCAGGGATTCACTGAAGCTTTCTTT.

The V gene is TRBV7-8, the J gene TRBJ2-7; D ambiguous. Germline V CDR1 and CDR2: SGHVS, FQNEAQ. The V gene lost 5 bases and the J gene lost 4 bases, with 12 bases spanning the gap. The CDR3 contains 13 residues. Here the CDR3 DNA reads TGTGCCAGCAGCCCGACCGGGTCATACGAGCAGTACTTC. It translates to CASSPTGSYEQYF. Combining the CDR3 with reference TRBV7-8 and TRBJ2-7 gives the whole variable domain GAGVSQSPRYKVAKRGQDVALRCDPISGHVSLFWYQQALGQGPEFLTYFQNEAQLDKSGLPSDRFFAERPEGSVSTLKIQRTQQEDSAVYLCASSPTGSYEQYFGPGTRLTVT.

The J gene is TRBJ2-3, the V gene TRBV11-2; TRBD2 aligns across 8 bases. The CDR3 is 19 residues long. CDR1 SGHAT and CDR2 FQNNGV come from the germline V gene. J was trimmed by 2 bases and V by 5 bases; bases with no gene match: 18. CDR3 region: CASSHVPGSGEPNTDTQYF. CDR3 sequence (DNA): TGTGCCAGCAGCCACGTCCCCGGTAGCGGGGAACCAAACACAGATACGCAGTATTTT.

This clone was detected once. The chain is built from TRBV5-1 and TRBJ1-2; the D gene is possibly TRBD1 (6 bases). The CDR3 has 13 amino acids. The V end lost 4 bases, the J end lost 8 bases, and 15 bases lay between the germline ends. The germline gives CDR1 SGHRS, CDR2 YFSETQ. CDR3 bases: TGCGCCAGCAGCCCTGAAGGGGGTTACGGCTACACCTTC. This codes for CASSPEGGYGYTF.

The chain couples TRBV6-1 to TRBJ2-5; D unclear. The J call may be incorrect, as the DNA end agrees better with TRBJ2-7. This CDR3 is built from 13 residues. Germline CDR1 and CDR2: MNHNS and SASEGT. This CDR3 is CASSADQYYEQYF. The CDR3 DNA is TGTGCCAGCAGTGCAGACCAGTACTACGAGCAGTACTTC.

This clone was counted once. This chain joins TRBV5-1 and TRBJ1-2, with 10 bases lining up with TRBD1. Germline V lookup: CDR1 SGHRS, CDR2 YFSETQ. With V trimmed by 0 bases and J by 6 bases, 5 bases remained unmatched. The CDR3 loop spans 15 amino acids. The CDR3 coding sequence is TGCGCCAGCAGCTTGGGACAGGGGGCGCGGGATGGCTACACCTTC. Translation: CASSLGQGARDGYTF.

The rearrangement links TRBV7-8 to TRBJ1-5; 7 bases align to TRBD1. The germline V gene has CDR1 SGHVS and CDR2 FQNEAQ. Germline trimming cut 5 bases from V and 4 bases from J; bases unmatched to any gene: 8. CDR3 length: 15 amino acids. The CDR3 nucleotides read TGTGCCAGCAGCGGAAGGACAGGTCTAAATCAGCCCCAGCATTTT. Protein product: CASSGRTGLNQPQHF.

This chain connects TRBV2 to TRBJ2-3; no definite D call. Trimming left V 8 bases short and J 5 bases short, with 17 bases between. This CDR3 spans 14 amino acids. Germline V gene lookup returns CDR1 SNHLY and CDR2 FYNNEI. In nucleotides, the CDR3 is TGTGCCAGCCGGGTCAGACGGTCCGGAGATACGCAGTATTTT. The encoded protein is CASRVRRSGDTQYF.

This chain links TRBV6-1 with TRBJ2-1; 8 nucleotides agree with TRBD1. The V segment lost 4 bases and the J segment 7 bases; nucleotides outside the gene matches: 3. This CDR3 has 13 amino acids. Per germline, CDR1 MNHNS and CDR2 SASEGT. The CDR3, as DNA: TGTGCCAGCAGTGGGACAGGGTGGAATGAGCAGTTCTTC. It encodes CASSGTGWNEQFF.

This clone was observed a few times. The rearrangement joins TRBV7-9 to TRBJ1-2; possibly TRBD1 for D (5 bases). The V gene's germline CDR1 is SEHNR and CDR2 FQNEAQ (reference sequence). The CDR3 contains 18 residues. Trimming cost V 2 bases and J 1 base, with 20 bases left between them. CDR3 sequence reads: CASSLFRDLGLYNYGYTF. CDR3 sequence (DNA): TGTGCCAGCAGCTTATTCCGGGACTTAGGTTTATATAACTATGGCTACACCTTC.

This chain links TRBV19 with TRBJ1-5; 11 bases are shared with TRBD1. Looked up from germline, CDR1 is LNHDA and CDR2 is SQIVND (reference sequence). V lost 4 bases and J lost 7; bases outside the gene matches: 6. This CDR3 is 15 amino acids long. CDR3 residues: CASSTGTGGGQPQHF. CDR3 coding DNA: TGTGCCAGTAGTACCGGGACAGGGGGTGGGCAGCCCCAGCATTTT.

This clone was seen only once. V is TRBV6-5 and J is TRBJ2-7, with 9 bases matching TRBD1. J lost 0 bases, V lost 6 bases, and 6 bases had no gene match. This CDR3 comprises 15 residues. The germline V gene encodes CDR1 MNHEY and CDR2 SVGAGI. The CDR3 DNA reads TGTGCCAGCAGCCCACAGGGGGCTACCTCCTACGAGCAGTACTTC. Translated: CASSPQGATSYEQYF.